This T cell receptor beta chain is drawn from a study of T-cell memory formation after mild COVID-19. From germline, CDR1 is LNHDA and CDR2 SQIVND (reference sequence). V gave up 10 bases and J gave up 1 base; unmatched junction bases: 8. The CDR3 contains 15 residues. TCRdb used MiXCR to reprocess the 5' RACE reads, holding one entry per CDR3 protein. This table holds 530,000 or so distinct CDR3 sequences, roughly a sixth found once. The chain joins TRBV19 to TRBJ2-3; 10 bases agree with TRBD2. The clonotype comes from an adult woman who had mild COVID-19 (a few samples of this study predate the infection). Cell type and time point are not known. What was sequenced was PBMCs or a T cell subset sorted from them (not recorded which). The DNA of the CDR3 is TGTGCCACCGAAGCCGGGACTAGCGGCACAGATACGCAGTATTTT. This translates into CATEAGTSGTDTQYF.